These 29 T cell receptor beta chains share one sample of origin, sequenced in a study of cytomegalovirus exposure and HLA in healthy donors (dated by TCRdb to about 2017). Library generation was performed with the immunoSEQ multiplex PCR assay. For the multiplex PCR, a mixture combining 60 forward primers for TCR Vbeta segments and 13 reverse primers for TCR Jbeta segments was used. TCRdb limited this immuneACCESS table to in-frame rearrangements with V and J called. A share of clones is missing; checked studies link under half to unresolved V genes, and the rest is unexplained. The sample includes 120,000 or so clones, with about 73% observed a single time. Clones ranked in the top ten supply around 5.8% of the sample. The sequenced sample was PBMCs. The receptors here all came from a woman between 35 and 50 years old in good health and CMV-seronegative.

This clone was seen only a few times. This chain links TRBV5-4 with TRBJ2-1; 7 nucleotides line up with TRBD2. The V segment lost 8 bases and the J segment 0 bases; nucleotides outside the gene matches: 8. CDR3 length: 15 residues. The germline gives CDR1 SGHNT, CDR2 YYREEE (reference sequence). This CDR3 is CASFTGGNSYNEQFF. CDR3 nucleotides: TGTGCCAGTTTTACGGGGGGTAACTCCTACAATGAGCAGTTCTTC.

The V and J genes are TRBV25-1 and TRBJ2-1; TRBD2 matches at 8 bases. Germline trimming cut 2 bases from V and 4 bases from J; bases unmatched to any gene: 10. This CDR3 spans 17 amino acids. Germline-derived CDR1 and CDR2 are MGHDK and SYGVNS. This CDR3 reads CASSEIGGGRSYNEQFF. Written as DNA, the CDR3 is TGTGCCAGCAGTGAAATAGGCGGGGGGCGATCTTACAATGAGCAGTTCTTC.

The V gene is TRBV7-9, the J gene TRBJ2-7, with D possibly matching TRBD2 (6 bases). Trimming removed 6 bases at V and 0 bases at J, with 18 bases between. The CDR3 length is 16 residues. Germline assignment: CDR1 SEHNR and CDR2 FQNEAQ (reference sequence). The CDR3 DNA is TGTGCCAGCAGTCGGAGGGACCGCAGAAACTCCTACGAGCAGTACTTC. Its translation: CASSRRDRRNSYEQYF.

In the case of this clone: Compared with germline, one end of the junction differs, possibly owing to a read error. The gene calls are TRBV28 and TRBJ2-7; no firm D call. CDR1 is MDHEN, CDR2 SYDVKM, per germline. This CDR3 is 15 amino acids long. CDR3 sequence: CAGSSLTVFPYEQYF. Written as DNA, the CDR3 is TGTGCCGGCAGTTCCCTAACAGTCTTCCCCTACGAGCAGTACTTC.

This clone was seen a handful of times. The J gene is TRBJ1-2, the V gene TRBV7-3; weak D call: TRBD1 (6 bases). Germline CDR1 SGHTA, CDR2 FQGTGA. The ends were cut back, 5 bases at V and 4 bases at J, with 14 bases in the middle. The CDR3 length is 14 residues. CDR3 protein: CASSPSDRTYGYTF. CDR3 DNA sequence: TGTGCCAGCAGCCCATCGGACAGAACCTATGGCTACACCTTC.

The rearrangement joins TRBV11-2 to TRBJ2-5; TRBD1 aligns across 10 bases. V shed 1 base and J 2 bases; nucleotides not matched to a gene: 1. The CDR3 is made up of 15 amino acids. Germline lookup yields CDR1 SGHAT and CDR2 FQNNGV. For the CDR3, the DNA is TGTGCCAGCAGCTTAGGGACAGGGGGTCAAGAGACCCAGTACTTC. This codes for CASSLGTGGQETQYF. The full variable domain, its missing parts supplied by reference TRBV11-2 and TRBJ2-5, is EAGVAQSPRYKIIEKRQSVAFWCNPISGHATLYWYQQILGQGPKLLIQFQNNGVVDDSQLPKDRFSAERLKGVDSTLKIQPAKLEDSAVYLCASSLGTGGQETQYFGPGTRLLVL.

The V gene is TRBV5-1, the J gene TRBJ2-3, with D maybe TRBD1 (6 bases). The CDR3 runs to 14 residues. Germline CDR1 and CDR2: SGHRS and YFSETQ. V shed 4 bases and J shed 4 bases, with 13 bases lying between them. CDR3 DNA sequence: TGCGCCAGCAGCAACACAGGGTTGGCAGATACGCAGTATTTT. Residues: CASSNTGLADTQYF.

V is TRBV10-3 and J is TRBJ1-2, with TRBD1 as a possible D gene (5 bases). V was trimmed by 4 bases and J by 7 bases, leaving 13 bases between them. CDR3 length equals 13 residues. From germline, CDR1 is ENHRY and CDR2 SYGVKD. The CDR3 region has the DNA TGTGCCATCAGTGGGGGGTCCGGGGGTGGCTACACCTTC. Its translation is CAISGGSGGGYTF.

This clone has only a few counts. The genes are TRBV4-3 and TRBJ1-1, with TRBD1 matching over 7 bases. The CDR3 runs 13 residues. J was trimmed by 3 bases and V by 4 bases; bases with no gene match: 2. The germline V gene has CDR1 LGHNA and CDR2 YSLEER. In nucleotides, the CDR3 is TGCGCCAGCAGCCGAGACAGGGACACTGAAGCTTTCTTT. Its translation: CASSRDRDTEAFF.

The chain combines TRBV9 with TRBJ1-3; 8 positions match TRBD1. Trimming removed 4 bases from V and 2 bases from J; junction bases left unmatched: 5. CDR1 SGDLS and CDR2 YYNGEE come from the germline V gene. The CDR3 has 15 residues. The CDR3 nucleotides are TGTGCCAGCAGCACAGGACAGGGAACTGGAAACACCATATATTTT. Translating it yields CASSTGQGTGNTIYF.

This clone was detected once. For the CDR3, the DNA is TGTGCCAGCAGAGTTACCCCCCAGGGTCACGCTTTCTTT. Translation gives CASRVTPQGHAFF. This sequence joins TRBV6-5 and TRBJ1-1; D is possibly TRBD1 (5 bases). This CDR3 comprises 13 residues. Germline V gene data show CDR1 as MNHEY and CDR2 as SVGAGI. Deletions cut 6 bases from V and 11 bases from J, with 19 bases between.

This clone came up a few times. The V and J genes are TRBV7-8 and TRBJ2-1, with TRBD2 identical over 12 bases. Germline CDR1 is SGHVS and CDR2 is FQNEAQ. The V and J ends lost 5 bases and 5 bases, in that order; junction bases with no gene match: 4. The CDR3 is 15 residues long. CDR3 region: CASSPGLAGHNEQFF. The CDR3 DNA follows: TGTGCCAGCAGCCCGGGACTAGCGGGCCACAATGAGCAGTTCTTC.

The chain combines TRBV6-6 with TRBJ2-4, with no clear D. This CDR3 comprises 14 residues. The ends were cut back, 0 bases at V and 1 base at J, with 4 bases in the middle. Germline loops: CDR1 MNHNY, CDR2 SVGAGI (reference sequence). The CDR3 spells CASSYSLAKNIQYF. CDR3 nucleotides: TGTGCCAGCAGTTACTCCCTGGCCAAAAACATTCAGTACTTC.

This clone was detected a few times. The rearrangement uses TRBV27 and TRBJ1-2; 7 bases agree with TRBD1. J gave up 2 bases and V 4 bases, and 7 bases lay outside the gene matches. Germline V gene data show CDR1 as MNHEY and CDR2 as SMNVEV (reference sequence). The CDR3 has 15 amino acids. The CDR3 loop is CASSYTLQGNYGYTF. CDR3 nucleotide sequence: TGTGCCAGCAGTTACACCCTACAGGGGAACTATGGCTACACCTTC.

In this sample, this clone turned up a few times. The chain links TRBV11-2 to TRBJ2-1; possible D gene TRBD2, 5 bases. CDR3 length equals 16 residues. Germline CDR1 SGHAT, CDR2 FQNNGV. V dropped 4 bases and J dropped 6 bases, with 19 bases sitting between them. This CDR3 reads CASSSSGRRGLNEQFF. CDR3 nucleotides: TGTGCCAGCAGCTCCTCCGGCCGAAGAGGGCTCAATGAGCAGTTCTTC.

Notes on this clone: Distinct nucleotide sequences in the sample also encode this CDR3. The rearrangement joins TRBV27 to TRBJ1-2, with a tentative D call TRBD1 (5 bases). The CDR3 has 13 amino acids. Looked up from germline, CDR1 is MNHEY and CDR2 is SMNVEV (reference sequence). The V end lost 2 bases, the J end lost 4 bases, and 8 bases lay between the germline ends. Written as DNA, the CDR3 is TGTGCCAGCAGTTTAAGGGGAAGCTATGGCTACACCTTC. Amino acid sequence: CASSLRGSYGYTF.

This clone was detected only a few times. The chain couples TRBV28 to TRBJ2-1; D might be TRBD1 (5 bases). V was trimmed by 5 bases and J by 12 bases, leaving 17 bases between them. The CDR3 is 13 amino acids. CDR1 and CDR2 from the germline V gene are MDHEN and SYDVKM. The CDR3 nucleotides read TGTGCCAGCAGTCCTCTCCTCGGACACGGGCAGTTCTTC. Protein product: CASSPLLGHGQFF.

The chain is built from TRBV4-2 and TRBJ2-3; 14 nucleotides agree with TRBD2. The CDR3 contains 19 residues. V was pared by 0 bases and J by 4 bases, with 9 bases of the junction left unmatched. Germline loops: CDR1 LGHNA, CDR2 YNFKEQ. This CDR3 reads CASSQEGTSGSTRSDTQYF. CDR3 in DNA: TGTGCCAGCAGCCAAGAAGGGACTAGCGGGAGTACAAGGTCAGATACGCAGTATTTT.

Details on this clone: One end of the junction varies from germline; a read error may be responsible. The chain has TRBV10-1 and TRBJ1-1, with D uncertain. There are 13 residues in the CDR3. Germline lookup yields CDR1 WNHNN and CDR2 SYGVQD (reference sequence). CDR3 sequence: CASSAPSGPETFF. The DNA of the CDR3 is TGCGCCAGCAGTGCCCCTTCGGGTCCTGAAACTTTCTTT.

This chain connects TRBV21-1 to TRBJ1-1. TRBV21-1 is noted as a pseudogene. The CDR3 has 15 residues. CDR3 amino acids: CASSKGEARRTEAFF. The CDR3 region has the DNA TGTGCCAGCAGCAAAGGAGAGGCCCGGCGGACTGAAGCTTTCTTT.

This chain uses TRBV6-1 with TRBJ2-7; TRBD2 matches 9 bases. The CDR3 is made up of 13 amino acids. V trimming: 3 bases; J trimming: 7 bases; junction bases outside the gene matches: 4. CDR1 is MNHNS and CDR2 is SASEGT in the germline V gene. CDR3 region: CASSDSSGIEQYF. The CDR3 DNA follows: TGTGCCAGCAGTGACTCTAGCGGGATTGAGCAGTACTTC.

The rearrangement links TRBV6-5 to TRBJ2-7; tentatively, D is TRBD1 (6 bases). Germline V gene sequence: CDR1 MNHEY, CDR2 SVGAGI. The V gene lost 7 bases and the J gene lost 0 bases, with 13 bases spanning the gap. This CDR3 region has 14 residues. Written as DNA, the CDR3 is TGTGCCAGCAAGCAGGGGACCGCCTCCTACGAGCAGTACTTC. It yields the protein CASKQGTASYEQYF.

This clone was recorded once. The CDR3 DNA follows: TGTGCCAGCAGTGAAGAGCGAGGGGGCCATGGAAACACCATATATTTT. Protein: CASSEERGGHGNTIYF. V and J are TRBV2 and TRBJ1-3; 7 bases line up with TRBD1. After removal of 1 base from V and 3 bases from J, the junction contained 6 bases not matched to a gene. This CDR3 is built from 16 residues. CDR1 SNHLY and CDR2 FYNNEI come from the germline V gene.

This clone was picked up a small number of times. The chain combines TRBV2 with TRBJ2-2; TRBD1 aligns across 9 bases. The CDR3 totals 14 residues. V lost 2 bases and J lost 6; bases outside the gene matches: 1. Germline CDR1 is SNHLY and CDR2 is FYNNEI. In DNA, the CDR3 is TGTGCCAGCAGTGAACACAGGGGGCCCGGGGAGCTGTTTTTT. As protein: CASSEHRGPGELFF.

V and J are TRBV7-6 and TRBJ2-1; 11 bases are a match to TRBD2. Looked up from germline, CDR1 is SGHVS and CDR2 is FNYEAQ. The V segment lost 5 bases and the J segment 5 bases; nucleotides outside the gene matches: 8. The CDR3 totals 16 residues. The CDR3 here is CASSRTSGQGDNEQFF. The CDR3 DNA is TGTGCCAGCAGCCGGACTAGCGGGCAGGGGGACAATGAGCAGTTCTTC. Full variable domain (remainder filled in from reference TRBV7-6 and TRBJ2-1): GAGVSQSPRYKVTKRGQDVALRCDPISGHVSLYWYRQALGQGPEFLTYFNYEAQQDKSGLPNDRFSAERPEGSISTLTIQRTEQRDSAMYRCASSRTSGQGDNEQFFGPGTRLTVL.

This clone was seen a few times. In DNA, the CDR3 is TGCGCCAGCAGCCACGAACTAGCGATACAAGAGACCCAGTACTTC. Residues: CASSHELAIQETQYF. The rearrangement links TRBV5-1 to TRBJ2-5, with 7 nucleotides matching TRBD2. Germline V gives CDR1 SGHRS, CDR2 YFSETQ. V lost 4 bases to trimming and J lost 2 bases; unmatched junction nucleotides: 8. The CDR3 has 15 residues.

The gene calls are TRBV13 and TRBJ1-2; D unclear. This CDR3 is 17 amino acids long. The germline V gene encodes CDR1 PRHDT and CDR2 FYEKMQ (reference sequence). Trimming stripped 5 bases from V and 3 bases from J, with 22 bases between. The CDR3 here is CASSLSPWRAADYGYTF. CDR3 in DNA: TGTGCCAGCAGCCTGAGCCCCTGGAGGGCGGCGGACTATGGCTACACCTTC.

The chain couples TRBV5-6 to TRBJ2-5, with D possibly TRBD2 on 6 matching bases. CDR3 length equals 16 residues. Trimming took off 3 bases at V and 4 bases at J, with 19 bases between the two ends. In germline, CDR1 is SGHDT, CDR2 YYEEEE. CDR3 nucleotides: TGTGCCAGCAGCTCTCTAGCGAGACTGGTTAGAGAGACCCAGTACTTC. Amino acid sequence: CASSSLARLVRETQYF.

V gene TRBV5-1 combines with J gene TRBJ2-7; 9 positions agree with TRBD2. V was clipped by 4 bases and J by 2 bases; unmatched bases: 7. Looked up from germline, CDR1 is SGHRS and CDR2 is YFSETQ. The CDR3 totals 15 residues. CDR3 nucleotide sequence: TGCGCCAGCAGCGTTTTAGCGGGAGCAACCTACGAGCAGTACTTC. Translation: CASSVLAGATYEQYF. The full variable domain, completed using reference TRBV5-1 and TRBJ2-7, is KAGVTQTPRYLIKTRGQQVTLSCSPISGHRSVSWYQQTPGQGLQFLFEYFSETQRNKGNFPGRFSGRQFSNSRSEMNVSTLELGDSALYLCASSVLAGATYEQYFGPGTRLTVT.